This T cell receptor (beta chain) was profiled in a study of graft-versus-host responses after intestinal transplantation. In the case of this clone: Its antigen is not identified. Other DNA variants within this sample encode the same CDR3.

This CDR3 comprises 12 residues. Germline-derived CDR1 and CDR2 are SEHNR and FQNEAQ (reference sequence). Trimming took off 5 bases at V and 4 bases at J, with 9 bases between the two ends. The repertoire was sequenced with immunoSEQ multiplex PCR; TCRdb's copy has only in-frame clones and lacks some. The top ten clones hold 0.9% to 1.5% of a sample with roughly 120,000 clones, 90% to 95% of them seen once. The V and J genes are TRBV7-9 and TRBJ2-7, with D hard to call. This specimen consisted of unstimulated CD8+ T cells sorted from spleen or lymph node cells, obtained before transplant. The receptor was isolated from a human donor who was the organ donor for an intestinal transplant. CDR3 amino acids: CASSGDGYEQYF. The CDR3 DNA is TGTGCCAGCAGCGGTGACGGTTACGAGCAGTACTTC.